Given below is one TCR beta chain in context. The method was immunoSEQ multiplex PCR; TCRdb's version includes in-frame clones alone and lacks a portion of them. The sample lists 2 million to 3 million clones, 80% to 95% seen once, with 0.36% in the top ten. These data come from a study of shared clonotypes between healthy human individuals. CDR3 size: 17 residues. The V gene lost 0 bases and the J gene lost 6 bases, with 18 bases spanning the gap. Germline V gene lookup returns CDR1 KGHSH and CDR2 LQKENI. The material sequenced was naive CD4+ T cells from PBMCs. Specified subset: CD45RA+ positively selected. This receptor was obtained from a young man in good health. Some clones in this sample may be carry-over from other donors' samples. V is TRBV18 and J is TRBJ1-3, with D maybe TRBD1 (6 bases). The CDR3 region is CASSPPLWQGKENTIYF. CDR3 sequence (DNA): TGTGCCAGCTCACCACCCCTGTGGCAGGGGAAGGAAAACACCATATATTTT.